The rows below give T cell receptor beta chains drawn from one sample of a study of shared clonotypes between healthy human individuals. Clones were sequenced by immunoSEQ multiplex PCR, and TCRdb holds only the in-frame ones, with some missing. The profile covers 2,100,000 or so clones, with almost 96% appearing a single time and around 0.13% taken by the ten largest. The specimen was naive CD4+ T cells sorted from blood. These receptors were obtained from a young man in good health. The CDR3 runs from the conserved cysteine through the conserved F or W.

j_call | v_call | cdr3_aa
TRBJ2-1 | TRBV19 | CASSIGLAGVDNEQFF
TRBJ2-5 | TRBV6-1 | CASRRTEQETQYF
TRBJ2-1 | TRBV7-2 | CASSAGNYNEQFF
TRBJ1-3 | TRBV6-1 | CASSGDRGNGNTIYF
TRBJ1-5 | TRBV28 | CASLGAPGGNQPQHF
TRBJ2-7 | TRBV6-5 | CASSRNSGDKYF
TRBJ2-2 | TRBV30 | CAWSVGRRAGELFF
TRBJ2-7 | TRBV20-1 | CSATQDYEQYF
TRBJ1-2 | TRBV10-3 | CAISGMTDGGAYGYTF
TRBJ1-2 | TRBV4-1 | CASSQGTGRGYTF
TRBJ2-7 | TRBV7-2 | CASSLALKAGGHEQYF
TRBJ2-7 | TRBV7-2 | CASSASLDRGRPLNYEQYF
TRBJ1-2 | TRBV6-6 | CASSRQGQGYTF
TRBJ1-5 | TRBV5-8 | CASSLGQGSRQPQHF
TRBJ1-6 | TRBV18 | CASSPRGSNSPLHF
TRBJ1-1 | TRBV13 | CASSLAGGAEAFF
TRBJ1-5 | TRBV19 | CASSKTGKSNQPQHF
TRBJ2-3 | TRBV7-2 | CASSLGGTGADTQYF
TRBJ2-3 | TRBV5-1 | CASSLGMISTDTQYF
TRBJ2-7 | TRBV7-2 | CASSLPPGMGEQYF
TRBJ1-5 | TRBV7-2 | CASSPFAGSDQPQHF
TRBJ2-2 | TRBV19 | CASKDSSGKTGELFF
TRBJ2-7 | TRBV6-5 | CASSYEQGPYEQYF
TRBJ1-1 | TRBV30 | CAWSPTGVGEAFF
TRBJ2-7 | TRBV6-5 | CASTPTSAGSYEQYF
TRBJ1-1 | TRBV19 | CASLGFNGRNIEAFF
TRBJ1-6 | TRBV4-1 | CASSQERGSKSGSPLHF
TRBJ1-4 | TRBV10-1 | CASSPGTGGEKLFF
TRBJ1-2 | TRBV10-3 | CAIAGAQSNYGYTF
TRBJ2-7 | TRBV7-9 | CASSQGGQGSYEQYF
TRBJ2-5 | TRBV5-1 | CASSLGGGQETQYF
TRBJ1-2 | TRBV18 | CASSPTHGGYTF
TRBJ2-2 | TRBV11-2 | CASSFDRAETGELFF
TRBJ1-5 | TRBV5-1 | CASSLLPSNSNQPQHF
TRBJ2-3 | TRBV29-1 | CSVEKRLASDTQYF
TRBJ1-5 | TRBV4-1 | CASSQGDVSNQPQHF
TRBJ1-1 | TRBV6-5 | CASSLVMNTEAFF
TRBJ1-5 | TRBV27 | CAGQPQHF
TRBJ2-7 | TRBV5-8 | CASSFPGSEQYF
TRBJ2-7 | TRBV27 | CASSSFDRPYEQYF
TRBJ2-2 | TRBV28 | CASSPSGTVNTGELFF
TRBJ2-1 | TRBV7-9 | CASSHLAGGVNEQFF